This T cell receptor beta chain is from a study of blood T cell repertoires in COVID-19. Study overall: In each case, the material was cDNA or gDNA derived from T cells, B-cell-depleted T cells, or PBMCs.

Profiled with immunoSEQ multiplex PCR; TCRdb holds only in-frame clones, not every one. Of roughly 250,000 clones in the sample, about 83% were seen once. The CDR3 has 14 amino acids. Per the germline V gene, CDR1 is SGHTA and CDR2 is FQGNSA. V was clipped by 3 bases and J by 9 bases, with 15 bases between them. The sequenced material came from peripheral blood. This TCR was recovered from a middle-aged woman who had recovered from COVID-19. The chain recombines TRBV7-2 with TRBJ2-1, with TRBD2 as a possible D gene (5 bases). CDR3 nucleotides: TGTGCCAGCAGCTTTGACGCGGCGGGTCGTGAGCAGTTCTTC. Its translation is CASSFDAAGREQFF.